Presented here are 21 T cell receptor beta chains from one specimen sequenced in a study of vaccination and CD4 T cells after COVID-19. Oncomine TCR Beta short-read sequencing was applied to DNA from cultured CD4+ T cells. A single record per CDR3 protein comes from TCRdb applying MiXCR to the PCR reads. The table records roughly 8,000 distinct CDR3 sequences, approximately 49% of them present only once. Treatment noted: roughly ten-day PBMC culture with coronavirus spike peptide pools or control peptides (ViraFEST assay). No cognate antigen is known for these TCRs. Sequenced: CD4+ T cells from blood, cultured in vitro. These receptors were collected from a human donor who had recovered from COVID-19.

The CDR3 sequence is CASSPLKTSGGTDTQYF. The DNA for the CDR3 is TGTGCCAGTAGTCCATTAAAGACTAGCGGGGGTACAGATACGCAGTATTTT. The V gene is TRBV19, the J gene TRBJ2-3, with TRBD2 identical over 12 bases. CDR1 and CDR2 from the germline V gene are LNHDA and SQIVND (reference sequence). V was pared by 5 bases and J by 3 bases, with 9 bases of the junction left unmatched. The CDR3 sequence is 17 residues long.

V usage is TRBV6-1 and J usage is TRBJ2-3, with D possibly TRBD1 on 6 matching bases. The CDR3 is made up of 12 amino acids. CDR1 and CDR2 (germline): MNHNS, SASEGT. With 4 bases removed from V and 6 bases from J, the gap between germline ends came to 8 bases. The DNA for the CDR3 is TGTGCCAGCAGTGCCCAGGGGGATACGCAGTATTTT. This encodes CASSAQGDTQYF.

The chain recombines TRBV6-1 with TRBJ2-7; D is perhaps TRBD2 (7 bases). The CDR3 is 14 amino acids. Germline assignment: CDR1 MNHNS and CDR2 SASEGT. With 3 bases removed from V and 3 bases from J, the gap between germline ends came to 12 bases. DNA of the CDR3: TGTGCCAGCAGTGAGCAGGGGAGGGACTACGAGCAGTACTTC. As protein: CASSEQGRDYEQYF.

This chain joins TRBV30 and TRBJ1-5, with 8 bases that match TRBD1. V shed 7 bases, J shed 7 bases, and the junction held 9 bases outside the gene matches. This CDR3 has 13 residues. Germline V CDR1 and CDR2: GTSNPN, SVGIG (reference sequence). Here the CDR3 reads CASETGEGQPQHF. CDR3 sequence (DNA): TGTGCCTCAGAGACAGGGGAGGGACAGCCCCAGCATTTT.

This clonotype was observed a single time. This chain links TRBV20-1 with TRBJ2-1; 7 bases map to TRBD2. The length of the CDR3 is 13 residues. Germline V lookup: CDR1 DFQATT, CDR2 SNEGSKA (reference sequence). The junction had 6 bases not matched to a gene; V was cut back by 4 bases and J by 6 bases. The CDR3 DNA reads TGCAGTGCTACAGGACTAGAGGGCAATGAGCAGTTCTTC. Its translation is CSATGLEGNEQFF.

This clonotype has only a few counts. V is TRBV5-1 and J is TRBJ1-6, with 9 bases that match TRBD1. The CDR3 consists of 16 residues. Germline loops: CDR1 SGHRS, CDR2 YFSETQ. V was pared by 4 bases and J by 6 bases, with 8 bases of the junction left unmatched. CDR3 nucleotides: TGCGCCAGCAGCCTACAGGGGGCGATTGCTAATTCACCCCTCCACTTT. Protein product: CASSLQGAIANSPLHF.

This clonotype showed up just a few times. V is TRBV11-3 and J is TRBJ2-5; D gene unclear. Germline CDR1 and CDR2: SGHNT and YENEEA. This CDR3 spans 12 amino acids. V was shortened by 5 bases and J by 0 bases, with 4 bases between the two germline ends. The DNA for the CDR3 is TGTGCCAGCAGCATCGACCAAGAGACCCAGTACTTC. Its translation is CASSIDQETQYF.

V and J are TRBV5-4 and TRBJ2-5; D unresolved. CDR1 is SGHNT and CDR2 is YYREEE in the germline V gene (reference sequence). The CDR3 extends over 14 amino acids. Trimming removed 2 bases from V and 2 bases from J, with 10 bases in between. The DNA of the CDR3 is TGTGCCAGCAGCTTTGGATCCGGGCAAGAGACCCAGTACTTC. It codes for CASSFGSGQETQYF.

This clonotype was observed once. CDR3 sequence reads: CASSFEQALSSYEQYF. Here the CDR3 DNA reads TGTGCCAGCAGTTTTGAACAGGCTCTATCCTCCTACGAGCAGTACTTC. The gene calls are TRBV6-5 and TRBJ2-7; perhaps TRBD1 as D (5 bases). Germline CDR1 reads MNHEY; CDR2 reads SVGAGI. The CDR3 length is 16 residues. V was trimmed by 4 bases and J by 0 bases, leaving 16 bases between them.

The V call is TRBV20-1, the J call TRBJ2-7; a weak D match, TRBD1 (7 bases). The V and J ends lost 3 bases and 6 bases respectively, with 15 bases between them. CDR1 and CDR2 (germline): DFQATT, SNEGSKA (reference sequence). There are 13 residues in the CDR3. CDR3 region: CSARTRGDCEQYF. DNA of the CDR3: TGCAGTGCTAGGACCAGGGGGGACTGCGAGCAGTACTTC.

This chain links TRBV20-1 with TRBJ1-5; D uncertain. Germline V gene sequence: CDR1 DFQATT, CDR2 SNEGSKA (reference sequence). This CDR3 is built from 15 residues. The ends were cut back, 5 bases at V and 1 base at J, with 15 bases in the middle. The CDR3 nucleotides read TGCAGTGCTGGGGAATCGGGCCGGAGCAATCAGCCCCAGCATTTT. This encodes CSAGESGRSNQPQHF.

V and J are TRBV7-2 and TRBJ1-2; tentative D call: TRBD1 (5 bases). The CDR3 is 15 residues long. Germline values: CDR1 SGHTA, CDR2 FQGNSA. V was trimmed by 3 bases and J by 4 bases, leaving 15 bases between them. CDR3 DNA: TGTGCCAGCAGCTTCCTGGCAGGGTCCCTCTATGGCTACACCTTC. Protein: CASSFLAGSLYGYTF.

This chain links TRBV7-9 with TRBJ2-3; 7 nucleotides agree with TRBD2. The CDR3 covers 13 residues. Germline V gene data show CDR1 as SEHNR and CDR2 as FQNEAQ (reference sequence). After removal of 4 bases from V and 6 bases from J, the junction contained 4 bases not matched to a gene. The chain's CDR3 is CASSSNSGDTQYF. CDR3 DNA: TGTGCCAGCAGCTCGAATAGCGGGGATACGCAGTATTTT. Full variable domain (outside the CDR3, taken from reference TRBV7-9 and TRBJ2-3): DTGVSQNPRHKITKRGQNVTFRCDPISEHNRLYWYRQTLGQGPEFLTYFQNEAQLEKSRLLSDRFSAERPKGSFSTLEIQRTEQGDSAMYLCASSSNSGDTQYFGPGTRLTVL.

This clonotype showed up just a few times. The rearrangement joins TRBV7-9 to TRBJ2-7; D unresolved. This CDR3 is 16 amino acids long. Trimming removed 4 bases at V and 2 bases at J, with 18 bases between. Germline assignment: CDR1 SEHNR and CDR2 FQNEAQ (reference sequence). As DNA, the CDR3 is TGTGCCAGCAGCTCAAACCTCGCAGCGTTAACCTACGAGCAGTACTTC. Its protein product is CASSSNLAALTYEQYF.

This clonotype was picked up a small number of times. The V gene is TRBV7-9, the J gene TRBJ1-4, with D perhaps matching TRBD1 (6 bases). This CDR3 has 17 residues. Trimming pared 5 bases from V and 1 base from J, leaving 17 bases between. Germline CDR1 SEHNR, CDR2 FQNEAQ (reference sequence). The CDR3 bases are TGTGCCAGCAGCCCAGAGCGGGGGCGGAAAACTAATGAAAAACTGTTTTTT. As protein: CASSPERGRKTNEKLFF.

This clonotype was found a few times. The CDR3 sequence is CASSSDRLNTEAFF. The DNA of the CDR3 is TGTGCCAGCAGCTCCGACAGGTTGAACACTGAAGCTTTCTTT. V gene TRBV7-2 combines with J gene TRBJ1-1; tentative D call: TRBD1 (6 bases). Trimming cost V 4 bases and J 0 bases, with 9 bases left between them. In germline, CDR1 is SGHTA, CDR2 FQGNSA. The CDR3 is made up of 14 amino acids.

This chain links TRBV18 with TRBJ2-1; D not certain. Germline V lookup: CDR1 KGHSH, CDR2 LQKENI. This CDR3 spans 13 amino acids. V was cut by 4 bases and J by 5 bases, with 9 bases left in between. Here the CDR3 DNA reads TGTGCCAGCTCACAGGGTGGGAACAATGAGCAGTTCTTC. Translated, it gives CASSQGGNNEQFF.

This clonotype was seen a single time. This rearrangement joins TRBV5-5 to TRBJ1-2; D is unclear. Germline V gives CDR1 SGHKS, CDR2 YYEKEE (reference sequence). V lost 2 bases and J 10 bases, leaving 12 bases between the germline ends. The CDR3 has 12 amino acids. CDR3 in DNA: TGTGCCAGCAGCTTCAGTCAGACATACTACACCTTC. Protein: CASSFSQTYYTF.

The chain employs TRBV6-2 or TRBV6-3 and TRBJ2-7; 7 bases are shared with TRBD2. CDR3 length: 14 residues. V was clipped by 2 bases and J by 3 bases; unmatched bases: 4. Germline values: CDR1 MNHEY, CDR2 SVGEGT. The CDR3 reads CASSYRLALYEQYF. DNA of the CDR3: TGTGCCAGCAGTTACCGACTAGCTCTCTACGAGCAGTACTTC.

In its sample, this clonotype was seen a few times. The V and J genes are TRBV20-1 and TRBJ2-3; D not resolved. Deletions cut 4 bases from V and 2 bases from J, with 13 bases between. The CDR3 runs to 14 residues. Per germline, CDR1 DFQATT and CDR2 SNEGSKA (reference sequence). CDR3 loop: CSANDWKHTDTQYF. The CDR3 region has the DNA TGCAGTGCTAATGACTGGAAACACACAGATACGCAGTATTTT.

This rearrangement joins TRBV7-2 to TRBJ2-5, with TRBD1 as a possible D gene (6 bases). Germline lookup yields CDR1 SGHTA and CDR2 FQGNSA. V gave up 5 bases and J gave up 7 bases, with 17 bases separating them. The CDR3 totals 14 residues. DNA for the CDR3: TGTGCCAGCAGCCATGCCAGCGCGACAGGGACCCAGTACTTC. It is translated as CASSHASATGTQYF.